This T cell receptor beta chain was obtained from a study of T-cell reconstitution after alpha-beta-depleted transplantation in children. Study-level results: Surviving recipient T cells and thymic progenitors underlay high day-60 TCRbeta diversity in some patients. The main origin of T-cell counts and diversity one year after transplant was newly produced T cells. Approximately two months post-transplant, alpha-beta T cells reportedly originated from several hundred expanded graft clones.

CDR1 is LNHNV, CDR2 YYDKDF, per germline (reference sequence). This CDR3 has 15 residues. With 1 base removed from V and 3 bases from J, the gap between germline ends came to 12 bases. A TCRbeta library incorporating unique molecular identifiers was prepared. TCRdb passed the PCR reads through MiXCR, listing each CDR3 protein once. The data contain 250,000 to 300,000 distinct CDR3 sequences, under 14% of them singletons. This clonotype was observed at least ten times. Its antigen is currently unknown. The chain couples TRBV15 to TRBJ1-1; D unclear. The sequencing here drew on peripheral blood, taken 180 days after TCRalphabeta/CD19-depleted stem cell transplant. The receptor comes from a male patient between 2 and 10 years old who had a stem cell transplant for chronic granulomatous disease, so the T cells may come from the graft donor. The CDR3 sequence is CATSRGPSSDTEAFF. The CDR3 DNA is TGTGCCACCAGCAGAGGGCCCAGCTCTGACACTGAAGCTTTCTTT.